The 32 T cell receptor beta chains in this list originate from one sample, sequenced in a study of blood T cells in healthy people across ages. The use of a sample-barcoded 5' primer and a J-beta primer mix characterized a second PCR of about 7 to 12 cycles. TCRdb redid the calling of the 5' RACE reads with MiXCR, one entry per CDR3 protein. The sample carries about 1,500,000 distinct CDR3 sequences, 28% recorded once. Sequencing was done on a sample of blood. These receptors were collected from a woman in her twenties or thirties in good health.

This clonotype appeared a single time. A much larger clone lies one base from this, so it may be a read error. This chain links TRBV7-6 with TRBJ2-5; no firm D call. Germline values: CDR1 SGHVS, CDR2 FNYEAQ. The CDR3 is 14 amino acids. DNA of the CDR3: TGTGCCTGCAGCTTAGTTGCAGAACAAGAGACCCAGTACTTC. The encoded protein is CACSLVAEQETQYF. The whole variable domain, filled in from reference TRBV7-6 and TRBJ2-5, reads GAGVSQSPRYKVTKRGQDVALRCDPISGHVSLYWYRQALGQGPEFLTYFNYEAQQDKSGLPNDRFSAERPEGSISTLTIQRTEQRDSAMYRCACSLVAEQETQYFGPGTRLLVL.

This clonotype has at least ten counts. The CDR3 spells CAISDQGKVEYGYTF. For the CDR3, the DNA is TGTGCCATCAGTGATCAGGGGAAGGTTGAATATGGCTACACCTTC. V gene TRBV10-3 combines with J gene TRBJ1-2; weak D call: TRBD1 (6 bases). V lost 3 bases and J 5 bases, leaving 16 bases between the germline ends. The CDR3 loop spans 15 amino acids. Germline CDR1 ENHRY, CDR2 SYGVKD.

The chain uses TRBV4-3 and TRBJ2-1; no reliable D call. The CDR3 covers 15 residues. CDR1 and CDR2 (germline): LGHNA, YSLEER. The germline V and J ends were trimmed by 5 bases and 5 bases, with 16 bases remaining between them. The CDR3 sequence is CASSNMLGYNNEQFF. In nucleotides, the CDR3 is TGCGCCAGCAGCAATATGCTGGGCTATAACAATGAGCAGTTCTTC.

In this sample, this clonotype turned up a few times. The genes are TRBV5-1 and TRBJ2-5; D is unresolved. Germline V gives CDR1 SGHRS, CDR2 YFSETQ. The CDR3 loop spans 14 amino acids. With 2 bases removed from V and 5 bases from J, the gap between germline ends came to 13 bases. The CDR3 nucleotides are TGCGCCAGCAGCTTTGGTGGGAACCCGGAGACCCAGTACTTC. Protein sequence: CASSFGGNPETQYF.

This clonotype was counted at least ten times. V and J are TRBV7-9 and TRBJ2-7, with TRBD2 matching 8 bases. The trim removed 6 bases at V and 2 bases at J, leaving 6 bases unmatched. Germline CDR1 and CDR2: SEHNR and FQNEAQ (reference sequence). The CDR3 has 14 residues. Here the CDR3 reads CASSMTGGAYEQYF. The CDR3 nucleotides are TGTGCCAGCAGTATGACGGGGGGGGCCTACGAGCAGTACTTC.

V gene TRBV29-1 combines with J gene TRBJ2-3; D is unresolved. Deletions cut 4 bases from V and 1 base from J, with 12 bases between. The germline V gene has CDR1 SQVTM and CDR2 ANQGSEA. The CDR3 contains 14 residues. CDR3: CSVAPAIRTDTQYF. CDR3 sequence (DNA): TGCAGCGTTGCTCCAGCGATTCGCACAGATACGCAGTATTTT.

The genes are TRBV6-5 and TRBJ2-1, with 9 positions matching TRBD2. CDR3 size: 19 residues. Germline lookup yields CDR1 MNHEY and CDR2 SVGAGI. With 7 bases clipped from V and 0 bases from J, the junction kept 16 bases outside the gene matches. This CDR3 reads CASIPEIAGDQSSYNEQFF. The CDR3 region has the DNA TGTGCCAGCATTCCCGAGATAGCGGGGGATCAGAGCTCCTACAATGAGCAGTTCTTC.

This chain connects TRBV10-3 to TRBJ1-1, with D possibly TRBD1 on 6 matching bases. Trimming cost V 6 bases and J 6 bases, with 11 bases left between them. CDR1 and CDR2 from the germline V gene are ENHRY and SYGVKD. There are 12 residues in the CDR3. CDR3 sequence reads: CAIRQGAAEAFF. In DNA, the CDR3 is TGTGCCATCAGACAGGGTGCGGCTGAAGCTTTCTTT.

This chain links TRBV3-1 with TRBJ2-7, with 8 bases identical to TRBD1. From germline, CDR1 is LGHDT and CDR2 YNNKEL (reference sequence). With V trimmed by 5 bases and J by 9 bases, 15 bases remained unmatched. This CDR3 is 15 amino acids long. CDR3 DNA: TGTGCCAGCAGCGACAGGGGAATCGTGGAGGTCGGGCAGTACTTC. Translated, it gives CASSDRGIVEVGQYF.

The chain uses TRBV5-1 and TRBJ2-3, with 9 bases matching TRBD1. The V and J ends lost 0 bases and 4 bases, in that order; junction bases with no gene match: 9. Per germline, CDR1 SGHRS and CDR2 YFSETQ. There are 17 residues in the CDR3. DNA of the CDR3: TGCGCCAGCAGCTTGGATCCGGGACAGGGAAGCGCAGATACGCAGTATTTT. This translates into CASSLDPGQGSADTQYF.

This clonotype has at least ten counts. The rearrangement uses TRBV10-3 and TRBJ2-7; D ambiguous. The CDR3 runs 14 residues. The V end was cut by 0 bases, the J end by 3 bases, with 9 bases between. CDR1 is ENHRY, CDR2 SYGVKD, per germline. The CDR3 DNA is TGTGCCATCAGTGAGTCAGACCGGTTCTACGAGCAGTACTTC. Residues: CAISESDRFYEQYF.

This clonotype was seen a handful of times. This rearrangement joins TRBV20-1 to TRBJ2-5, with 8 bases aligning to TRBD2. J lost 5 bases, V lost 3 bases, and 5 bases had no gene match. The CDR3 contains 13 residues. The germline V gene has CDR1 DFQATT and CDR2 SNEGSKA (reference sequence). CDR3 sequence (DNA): TGCAGTGCTAGCTTCGGGGGGGGGGAGACCCAGTACTTC. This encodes CSASFGGGETQYF.

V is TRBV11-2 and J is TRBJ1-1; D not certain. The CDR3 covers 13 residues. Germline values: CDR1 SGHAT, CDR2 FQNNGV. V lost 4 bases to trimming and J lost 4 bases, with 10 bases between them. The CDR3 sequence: CASSWGFGTEAFF. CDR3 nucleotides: TGTGCCAGCAGCTGGGGTTTCGGCACTGAAGCTTTCTTT.

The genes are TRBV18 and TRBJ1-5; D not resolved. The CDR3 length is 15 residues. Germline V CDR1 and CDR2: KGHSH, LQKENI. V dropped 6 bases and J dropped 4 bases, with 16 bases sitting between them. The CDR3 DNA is TGTGCCAGCTCGGATGGGGTAGGTGAGAATCAGCCCCAGCATTTT. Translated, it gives CASSDGVGENQPQHF.

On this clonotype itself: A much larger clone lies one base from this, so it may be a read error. DNA for the CDR3: TGTGCCAGCAGCTTAGGGGGACTAGCAGGCTGCGAGCAGTACTTC. This sequence encodes CASSLGGLAGCEQYF. This chain uses TRBV13 with TRBJ2-7, with 9 bases identical to TRBD2. The CDR3 totals 15 residues. The V segment lost 0 bases and the J segment 6 bases; nucleotides outside the gene matches: 6. Germline V CDR1 and CDR2: PRHDT, FYEKMQ (reference sequence).

The CDR3 spells CASSGRDGMNTEAFF. CDR3 bases: TGTGCCAGCAGTGGACGGGACGGAATGAACACTGAAGCTTTCTTT. The V call is TRBV12-3 or TRBV12-4, the J call TRBJ1-1; D perhaps matches TRBD1 (5 bases). The CDR3 sequence is 15 residues long. V gave up 5 bases and J gave up 0 bases, with 13 bases separating them.

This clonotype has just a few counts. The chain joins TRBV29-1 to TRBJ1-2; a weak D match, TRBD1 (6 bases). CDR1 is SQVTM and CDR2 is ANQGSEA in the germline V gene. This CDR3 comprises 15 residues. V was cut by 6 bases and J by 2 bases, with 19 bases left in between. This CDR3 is CSVTGPRGGNYGYTF. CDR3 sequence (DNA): TGCAGCGTAACCGGCCCCAGGGGAGGGAACTATGGCTACACCTTC.

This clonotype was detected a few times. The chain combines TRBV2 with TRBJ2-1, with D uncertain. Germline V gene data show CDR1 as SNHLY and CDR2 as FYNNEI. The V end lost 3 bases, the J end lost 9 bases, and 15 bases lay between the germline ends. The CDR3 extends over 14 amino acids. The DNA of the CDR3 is TGTGCCAGCAGTGAGGGAAGTAGCTATAGTGAGCAGTTCTTC. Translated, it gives CASSEGSSYSEQFF.

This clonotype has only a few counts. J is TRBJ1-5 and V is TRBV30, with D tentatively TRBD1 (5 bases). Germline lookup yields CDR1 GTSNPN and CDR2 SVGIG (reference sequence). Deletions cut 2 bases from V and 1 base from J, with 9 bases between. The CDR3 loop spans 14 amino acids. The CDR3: CAWSSRQSNQPQHF. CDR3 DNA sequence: TGTGCCTGGAGTTCACGACAGAGCAATCAGCCCCAGCATTTT.

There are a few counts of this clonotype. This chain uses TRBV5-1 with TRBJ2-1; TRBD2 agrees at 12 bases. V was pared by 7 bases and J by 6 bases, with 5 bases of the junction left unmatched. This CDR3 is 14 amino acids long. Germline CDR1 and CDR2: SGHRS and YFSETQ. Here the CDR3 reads CASARLAGVNEQFF. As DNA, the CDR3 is TGCGCCAGCGCCCGACTAGCGGGGGTCAATGAGCAGTTCTTC.

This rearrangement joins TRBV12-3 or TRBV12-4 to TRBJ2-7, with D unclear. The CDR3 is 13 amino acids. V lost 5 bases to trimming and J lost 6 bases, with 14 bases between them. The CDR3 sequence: CASSRFRASEQYF. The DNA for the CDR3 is TGTGCCAGCAGTAGATTTAGGGCTTCCGAGCAGTACTTC.

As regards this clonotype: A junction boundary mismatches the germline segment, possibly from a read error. DNA of the CDR3: TGCGCCAGCAGCCAATTAGGAGCGGGGGATGTTAGGGATGAGCAGTTCTTC. Translating it yields CASSQLGAGDVRDEQFF. The V call is TRBV3-1, the J call TRBJ2-1; 8 bases are a match to TRBD2. Germline V lookup: CDR1 LGHDT, CDR2 YNNKEL (reference sequence). The CDR3 length is 17 residues.

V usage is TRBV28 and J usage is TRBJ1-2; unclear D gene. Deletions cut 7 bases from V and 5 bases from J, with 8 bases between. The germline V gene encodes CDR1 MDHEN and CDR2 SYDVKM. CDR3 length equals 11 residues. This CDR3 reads CASTWGYGYTF. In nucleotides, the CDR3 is TGTGCCAGCACATGGGGATATGGCTACACCTTC.

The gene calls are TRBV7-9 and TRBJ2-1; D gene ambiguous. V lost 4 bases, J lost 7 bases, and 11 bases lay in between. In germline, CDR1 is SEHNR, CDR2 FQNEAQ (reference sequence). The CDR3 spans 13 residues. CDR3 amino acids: CASSSLVGNEQFF. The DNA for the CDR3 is TGTGCCAGCAGCTCCCTGGTTGGTAATGAGCAGTTCTTC. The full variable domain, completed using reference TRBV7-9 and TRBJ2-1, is DTGVSQNPRHKITKRGQNVTFRCDPISEHNRLYWYRQTLGQGPEFLTYFQNEAQLEKSRLLSDRFSAERPKGSFSTLEIQRTEQGDSAMYLCASSSLVGNEQFFGPGTRLTVL.

This CDR3 reads CASSPLSGDTQYF. CDR3 nucleotide sequence: TGTGCCAGCAGCCCACTCTCGGGAGATACGCAGTATTTT. V gene TRBV7-2 combines with J gene TRBJ2-3; D is undetermined. Germline lookup yields CDR1 SGHTA and CDR2 FQGNSA. The CDR3 is made up of 13 amino acids. The germline V and J ends were trimmed by 5 bases and 5 bases, with 11 bases remaining between them.

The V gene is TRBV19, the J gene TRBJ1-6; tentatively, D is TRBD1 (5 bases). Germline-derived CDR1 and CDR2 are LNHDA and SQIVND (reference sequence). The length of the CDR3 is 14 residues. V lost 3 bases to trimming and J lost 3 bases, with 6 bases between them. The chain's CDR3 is CASSMDIYNSPLHF. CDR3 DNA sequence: TGTGCCAGTAGTATGGACATCTATAATTCACCCCTCCACTTT.

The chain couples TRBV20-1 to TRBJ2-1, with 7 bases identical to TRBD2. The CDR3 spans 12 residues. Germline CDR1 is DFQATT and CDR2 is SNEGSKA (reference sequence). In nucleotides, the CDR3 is TGCAGGGCAGCGGGGCAGGTCAATGAGCAGTTCTTC. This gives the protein CRAAGQVNEQFF.

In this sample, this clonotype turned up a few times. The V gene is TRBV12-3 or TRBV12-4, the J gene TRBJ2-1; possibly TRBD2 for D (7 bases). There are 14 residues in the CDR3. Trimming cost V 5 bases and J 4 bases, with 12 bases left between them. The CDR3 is CASSNREGYNEQFF. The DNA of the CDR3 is TGTGCCAGCAGTAACAGGGAGGGATACAATGAGCAGTTCTTC.

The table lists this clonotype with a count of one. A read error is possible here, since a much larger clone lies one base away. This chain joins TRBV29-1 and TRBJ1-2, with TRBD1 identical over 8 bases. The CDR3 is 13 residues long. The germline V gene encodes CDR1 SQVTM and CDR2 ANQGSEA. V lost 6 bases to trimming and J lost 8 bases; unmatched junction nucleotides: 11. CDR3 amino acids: CSVTTRTGFGYTF. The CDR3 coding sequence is TGCAGCGTAACAACCAGGACAGGGTTCGGCTACACCTTC.

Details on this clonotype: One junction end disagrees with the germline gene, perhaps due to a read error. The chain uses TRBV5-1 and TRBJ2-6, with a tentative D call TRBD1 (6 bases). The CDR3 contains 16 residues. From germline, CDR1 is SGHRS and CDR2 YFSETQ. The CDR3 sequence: CASSLVQGSGANILTF. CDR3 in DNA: TGCGCCAGCAGCTTGGTGCAGGGGTCCGGGGCCAACATCCTGACTTTC.

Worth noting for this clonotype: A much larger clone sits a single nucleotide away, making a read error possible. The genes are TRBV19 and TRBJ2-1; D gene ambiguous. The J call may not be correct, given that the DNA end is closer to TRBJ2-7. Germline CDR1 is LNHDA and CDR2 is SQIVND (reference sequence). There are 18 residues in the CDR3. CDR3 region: CASSIRNSPLGSYNEQYF. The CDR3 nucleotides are TGTGCCAGTAGTATACGGAACTCCCCTTTAGGCTCCTACAATGAGCAGTACTTC.

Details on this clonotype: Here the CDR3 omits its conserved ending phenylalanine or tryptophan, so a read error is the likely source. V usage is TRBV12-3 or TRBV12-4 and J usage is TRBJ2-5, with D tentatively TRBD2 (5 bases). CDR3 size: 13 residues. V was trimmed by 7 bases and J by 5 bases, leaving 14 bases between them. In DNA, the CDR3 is TGTGCCAGCACCCCGGGGTCGTGGGAGACCCAGTACTCC. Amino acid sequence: CASTPGSWETQYS.